This T cell receptor (delta chain) stems from a study of gamma-delta chains in newborns, infants, children. Study overall: Innate gammadelta T cells reportedly expand polyclonally right after birth, driven by microbial exposure, per the title.

Looked up from germline, CDR1 is NSMFDY and CDR2 is ISSIKDK. CDR3 length equals 15 residues. V lost 1 base to trimming and J lost 0 bases; unmatched junction nucleotides: 5. TCRdb made new clone calls on the reads using CATT. The sample has fewer than 8,500 delta-chain clones; 1.6% are singletons. This clone is labeled medium-sized. Within the sample, other DNA sequences also encode this same CDR3. Sequenced material: blood. The chain is built from TRAV29/DV5 and TRDJ1; the match to TRDD3 covers 8 bases. The TCR originated in a child who was a newborn, infant or young child, either healthy, febrile or measles-vaccinated (not recorded which). CDR3 sequence: CAASSGGDNTDKLIF. The CDR3 DNA reads as TGTGCAGCAAGCTCTGGGGGAGACAACACCGATAAACTCATCTTT.